This T cell receptor (beta chain) derives from a study of cytomegalovirus exposure and HLA in healthy donors. Overall study results and limits: It was 160 or so TCR beta chains that were listed as cytomegalovirus-associated. Per a later analysis, HLA-associated TCR beta chains showed more clonal expansion than other, equally common TCR beta chains. The authors later linked a missense DCLRE1C variant to TCR beta V- and J-gene trimming. For most TCR beta V segments, an earlier analysis put the productive rate at about 90% or about 30% of the time.

Germline V lookup: CDR1 LNHDA, CDR2 SQIVND (reference sequence). J was trimmed by 3 bases and V by 7 bases; bases with no gene match: 5. This CDR3 contains 13 residues. Note on this clone: Its antigen is undetermined.

60 Vbeta and 13 Jbeta primers were used in PCR. Here immunoSEQ multiplex PCR was the method, and the copy in TCRdb shows in-frame clones only, minus some. The profile shows more than 150,000 clones, roughly 80% of them singletons. The V and J genes are TRBV19 and TRBJ1-2; 7 positions match TRBD1. The TCR was taken from a man aged 45-65 years in good health and CMV-seronegative. The source material was PBMCs. The CDR3: CASKQGVDYGYTF. DNA of the CDR3: TGTGCCAGTAAGCAGGGGGTCGACTATGGCTACACCTTC.